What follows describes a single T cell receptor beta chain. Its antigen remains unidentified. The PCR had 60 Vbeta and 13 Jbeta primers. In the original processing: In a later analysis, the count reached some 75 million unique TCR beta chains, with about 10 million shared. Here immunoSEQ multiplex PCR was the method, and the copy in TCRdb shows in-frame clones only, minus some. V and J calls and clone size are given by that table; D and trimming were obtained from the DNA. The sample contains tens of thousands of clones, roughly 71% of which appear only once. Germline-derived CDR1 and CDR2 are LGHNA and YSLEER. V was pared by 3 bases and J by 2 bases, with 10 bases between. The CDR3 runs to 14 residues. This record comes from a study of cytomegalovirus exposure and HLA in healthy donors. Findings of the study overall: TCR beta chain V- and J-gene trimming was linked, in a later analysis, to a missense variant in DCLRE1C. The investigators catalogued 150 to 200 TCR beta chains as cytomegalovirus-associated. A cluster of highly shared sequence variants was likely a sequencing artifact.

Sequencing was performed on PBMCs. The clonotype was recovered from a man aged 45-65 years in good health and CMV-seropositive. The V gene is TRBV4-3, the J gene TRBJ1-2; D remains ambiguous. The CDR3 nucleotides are TGCGCCAGCAGCCAGGCCGACATAAACTATGGCTACACCTTC. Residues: CASSQADINYGYTF.